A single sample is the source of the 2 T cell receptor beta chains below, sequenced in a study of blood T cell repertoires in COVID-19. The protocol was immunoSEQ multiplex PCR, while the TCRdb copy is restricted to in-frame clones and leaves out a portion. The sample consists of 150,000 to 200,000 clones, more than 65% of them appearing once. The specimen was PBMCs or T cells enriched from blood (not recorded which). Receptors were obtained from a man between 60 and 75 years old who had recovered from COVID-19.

This CDR3 reads CASSLLSGANVLTF. In DNA, the CDR3 is TGCGCCAGCAGCTTGTTGAGTGGGGCCAACGTCCTGACTTTC. The chain recombines TRBV5-1 with TRBJ2-6; D is unresolved. This CDR3 comprises 14 residues. Germline CDR1 is SGHRS and CDR2 is YFSETQ. Between the trimmed V and J ends, which lost 1 base and 3 bases, there was a span of 5 bases.

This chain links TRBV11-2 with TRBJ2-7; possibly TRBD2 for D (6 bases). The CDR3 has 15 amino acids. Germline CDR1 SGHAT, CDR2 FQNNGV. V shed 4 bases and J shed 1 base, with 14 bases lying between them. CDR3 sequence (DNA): TGTGCCAGCAGCTCAAACCGGGACTTATCCTACGAGCAGTACTTC. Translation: CASSSNRDLSYEQYF.